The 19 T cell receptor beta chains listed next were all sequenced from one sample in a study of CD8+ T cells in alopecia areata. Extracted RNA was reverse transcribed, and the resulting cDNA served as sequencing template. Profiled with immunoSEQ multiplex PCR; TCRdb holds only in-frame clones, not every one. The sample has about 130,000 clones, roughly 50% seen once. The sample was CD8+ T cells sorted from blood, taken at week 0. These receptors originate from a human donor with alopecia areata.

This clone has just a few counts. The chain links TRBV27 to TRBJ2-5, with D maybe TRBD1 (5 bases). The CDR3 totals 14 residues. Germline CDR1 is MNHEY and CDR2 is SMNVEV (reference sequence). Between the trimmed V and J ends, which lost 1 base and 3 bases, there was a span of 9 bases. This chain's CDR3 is CASSLWSGKETQYF. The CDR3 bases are TGTGCCAGCAGTTTATGGTCAGGGAAAGAGACCCAGTACTTC.

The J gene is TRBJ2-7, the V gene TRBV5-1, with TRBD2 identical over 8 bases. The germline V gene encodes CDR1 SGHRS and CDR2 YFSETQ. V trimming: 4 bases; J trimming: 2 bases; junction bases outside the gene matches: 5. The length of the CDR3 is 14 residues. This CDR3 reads CASSLGLEAYEQYF. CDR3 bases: TGCGCCAGCAGCCTGGGACTAGAAGCCTACGAGCAGTACTTC.

This CDR3 reads CASILQGAWNEQFF. CDR3 in DNA: TGTGCCAGCATCTTGCAGGGGGCATGGAATGAGCAGTTCTTC. This rearrangement joins TRBV2 to TRBJ2-1, with 8 bases matching TRBD1. CDR3 length: 14 amino acids. Germline CDR1 and CDR2: SNHLY and FYNNEI. V lost 7 bases to trimming and J lost 7 bases; unmatched junction nucleotides: 9.

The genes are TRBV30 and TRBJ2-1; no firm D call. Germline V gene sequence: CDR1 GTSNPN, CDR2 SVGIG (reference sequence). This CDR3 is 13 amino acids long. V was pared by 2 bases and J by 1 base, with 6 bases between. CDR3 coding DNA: TGTGCCTGGAGTTCGAGATCCTACAATGAGCAGTTCTTC. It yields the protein CAWSSRSYNEQFF. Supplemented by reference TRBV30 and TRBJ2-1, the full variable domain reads SQTIHQWPATLVQPVGSPLSLECTVEGTSNPNLYWYRQAAGRGLQLLFYSVGIGQISSEVPQNLSASRPQDRQFILSSKKLLLSDSGFYLCAWSSRSYNEQFFGPGTRLTVL.

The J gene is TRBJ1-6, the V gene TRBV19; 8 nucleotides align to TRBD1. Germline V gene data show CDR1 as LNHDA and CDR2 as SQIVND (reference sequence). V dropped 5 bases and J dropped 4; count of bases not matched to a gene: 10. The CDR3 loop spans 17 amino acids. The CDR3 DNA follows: TGTGCCAGTAGTGCCCGGACAGGGATCGTGTATAATTCACCCCTCCACTTT. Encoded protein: CASSARTGIVYNSPLHF.

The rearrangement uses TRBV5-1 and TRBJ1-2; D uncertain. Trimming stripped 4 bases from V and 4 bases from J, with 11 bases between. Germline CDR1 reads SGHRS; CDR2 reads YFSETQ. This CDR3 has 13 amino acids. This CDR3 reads CASSLSLLYGYTF. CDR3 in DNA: TGCGCCAGCAGCCTAAGTCTTCTCTATGGCTACACCTTC.

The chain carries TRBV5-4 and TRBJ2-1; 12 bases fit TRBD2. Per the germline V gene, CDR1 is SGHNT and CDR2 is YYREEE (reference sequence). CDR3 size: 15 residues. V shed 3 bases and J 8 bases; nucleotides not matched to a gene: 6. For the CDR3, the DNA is TGTGCCAGCAGCTGGCTAGCGGGGGGGCAGCATGAGCAGTTCTTC. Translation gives CASSWLAGGQHEQFF.

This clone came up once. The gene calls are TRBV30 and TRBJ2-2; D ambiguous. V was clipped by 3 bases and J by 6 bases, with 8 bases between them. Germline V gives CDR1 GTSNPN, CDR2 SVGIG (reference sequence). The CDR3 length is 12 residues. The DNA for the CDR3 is TGTGCCTGGAGCCACGCCGCCGGGGAGCTGTTTTTT. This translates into CAWSHAAGELFF.

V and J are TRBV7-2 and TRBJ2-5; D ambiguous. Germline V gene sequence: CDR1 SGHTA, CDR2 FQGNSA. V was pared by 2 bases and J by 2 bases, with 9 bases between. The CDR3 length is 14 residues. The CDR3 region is CASSLPAYQETQYF. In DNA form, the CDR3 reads TGTGCCAGCAGCTTACCCGCATATCAAGAGACCCAGTACTTC.

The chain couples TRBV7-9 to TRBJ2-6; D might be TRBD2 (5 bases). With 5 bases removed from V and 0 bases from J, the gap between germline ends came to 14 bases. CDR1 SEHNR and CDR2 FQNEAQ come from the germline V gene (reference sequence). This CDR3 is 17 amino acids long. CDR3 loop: CASSHLRRVSGANVLTF. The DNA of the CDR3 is TGTGCCAGCAGCCATCTCCGGCGGGTCTCTGGGGCCAACGTCCTGACTTTC.

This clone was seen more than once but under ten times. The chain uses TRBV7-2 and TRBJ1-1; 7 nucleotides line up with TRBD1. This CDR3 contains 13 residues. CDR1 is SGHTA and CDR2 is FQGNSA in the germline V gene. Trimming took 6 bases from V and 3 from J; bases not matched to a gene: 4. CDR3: CASSRDSHTEAFF. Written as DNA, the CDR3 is TGTGCCAGCAGTAGGGACAGCCACACTGAAGCTTTCTTT.

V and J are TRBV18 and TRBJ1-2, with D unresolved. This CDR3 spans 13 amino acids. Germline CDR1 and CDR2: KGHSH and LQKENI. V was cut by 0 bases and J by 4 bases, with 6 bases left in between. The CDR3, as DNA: TGTGCCAGCTCACCACCGGTTCCCTATGGCTACACCTTC. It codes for CASSPPVPYGYTF.

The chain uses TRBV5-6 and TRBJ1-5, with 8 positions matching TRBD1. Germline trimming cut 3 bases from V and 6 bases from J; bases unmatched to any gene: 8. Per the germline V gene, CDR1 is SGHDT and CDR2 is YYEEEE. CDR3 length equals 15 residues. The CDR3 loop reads CASSWGSGGGQPQHF. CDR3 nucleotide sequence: TGTGCCAGCAGCTGGGGGTCAGGGGGCGGTCAGCCCCAGCATTTT.

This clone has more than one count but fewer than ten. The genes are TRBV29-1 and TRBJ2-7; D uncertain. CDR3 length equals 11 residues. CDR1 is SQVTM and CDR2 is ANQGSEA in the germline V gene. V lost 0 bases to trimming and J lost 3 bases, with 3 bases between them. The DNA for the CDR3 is TGCAGCGTTGAAGATGACTACGAGCAGTACTTC. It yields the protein CSVEDDYEQYF.

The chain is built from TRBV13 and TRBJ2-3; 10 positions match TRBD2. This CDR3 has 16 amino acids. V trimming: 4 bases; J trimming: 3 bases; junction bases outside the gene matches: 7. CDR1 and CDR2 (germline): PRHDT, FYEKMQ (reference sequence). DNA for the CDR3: TGTGCCAGCAGCTCCCAGACTAGCGGGCCTACAGATACGCAGTATTTT. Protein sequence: CASSSQTSGPTDTQYF.

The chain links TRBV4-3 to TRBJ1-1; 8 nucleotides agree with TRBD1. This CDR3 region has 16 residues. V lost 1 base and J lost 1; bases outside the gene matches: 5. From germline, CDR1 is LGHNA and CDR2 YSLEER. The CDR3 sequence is CASSQGFGTGNTEAFF. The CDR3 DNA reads TGCGCCAGCAGCCAAGGATTCGGGACAGGGAACACTGAAGCTTTCTTT.

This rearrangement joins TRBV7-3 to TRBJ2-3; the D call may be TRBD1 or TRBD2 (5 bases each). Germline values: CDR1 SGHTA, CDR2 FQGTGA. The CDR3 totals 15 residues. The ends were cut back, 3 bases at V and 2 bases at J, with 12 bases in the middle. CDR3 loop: CASSLGPETTDTQYF. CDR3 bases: TGTGCCAGCAGCTTGGGACCCGAAACCACAGATACGCAGTATTTT.

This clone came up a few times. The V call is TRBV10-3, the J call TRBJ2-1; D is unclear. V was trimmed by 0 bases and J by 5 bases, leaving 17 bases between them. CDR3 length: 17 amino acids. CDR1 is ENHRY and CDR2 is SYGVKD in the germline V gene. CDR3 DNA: TGTGCCATCAGTGAGTCTATTGGGGAAGGCGTTGACAATGAGCAGTTCTTC. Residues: CAISESIGEGVDNEQFF.

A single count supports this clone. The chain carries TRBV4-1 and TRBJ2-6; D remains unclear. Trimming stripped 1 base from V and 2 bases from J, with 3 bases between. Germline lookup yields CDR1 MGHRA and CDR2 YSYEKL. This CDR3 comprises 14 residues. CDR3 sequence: CASSQVTGANVLTF. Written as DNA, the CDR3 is TGCGCCAGCAGCCAAGTTACTGGGGCCAACGTCCTGACTTTC.